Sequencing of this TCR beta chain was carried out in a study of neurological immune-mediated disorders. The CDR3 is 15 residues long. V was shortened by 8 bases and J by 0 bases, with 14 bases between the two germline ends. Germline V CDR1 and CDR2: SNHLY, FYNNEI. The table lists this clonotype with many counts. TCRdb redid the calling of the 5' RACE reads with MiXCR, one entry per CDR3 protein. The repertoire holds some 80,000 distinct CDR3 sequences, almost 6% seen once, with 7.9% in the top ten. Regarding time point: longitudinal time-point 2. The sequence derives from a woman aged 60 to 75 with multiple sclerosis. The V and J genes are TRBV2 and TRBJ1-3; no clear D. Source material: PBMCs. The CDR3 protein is CASGRTEGSGNTIYF. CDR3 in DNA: TGTGCCAGCGGAAGAACCGAGGGCTCTGGAAACACCATATATTTT.